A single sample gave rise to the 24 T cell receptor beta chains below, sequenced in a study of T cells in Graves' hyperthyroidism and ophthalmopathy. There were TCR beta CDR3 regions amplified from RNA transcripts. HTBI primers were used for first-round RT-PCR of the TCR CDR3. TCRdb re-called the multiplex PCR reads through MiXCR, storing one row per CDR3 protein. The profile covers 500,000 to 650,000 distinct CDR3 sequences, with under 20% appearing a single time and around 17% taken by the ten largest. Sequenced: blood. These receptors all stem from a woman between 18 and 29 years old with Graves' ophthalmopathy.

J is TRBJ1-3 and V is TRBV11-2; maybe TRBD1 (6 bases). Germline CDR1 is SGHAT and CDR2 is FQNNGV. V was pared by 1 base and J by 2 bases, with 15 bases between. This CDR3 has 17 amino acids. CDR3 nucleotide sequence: TGTGCCAGCAGCTTAGCATTCACAGGGTATACTGGAAACACCATATATTTT. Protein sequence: CASSLAFTGYTGNTIYF. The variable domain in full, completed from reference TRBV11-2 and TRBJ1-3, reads EAGVAQSPRYKIIEKRQSVAFWCNPISGHATLYWYQQILGQGPKLLIQFQNNGVVDDSQLPKDRFSAERLKGVDSTLKIQPAKLEDSAVYLCASSLAFTGYTGNTIYFGEGSWLTVV.

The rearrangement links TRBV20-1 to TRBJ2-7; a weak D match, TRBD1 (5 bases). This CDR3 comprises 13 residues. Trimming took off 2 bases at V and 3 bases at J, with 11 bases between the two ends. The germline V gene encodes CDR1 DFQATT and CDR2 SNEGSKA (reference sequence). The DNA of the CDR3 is TGCAGTGCTAGAAAAAGGGGTGACTACGAGCAGTACTTC. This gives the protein CSARKRGDYEQYF.

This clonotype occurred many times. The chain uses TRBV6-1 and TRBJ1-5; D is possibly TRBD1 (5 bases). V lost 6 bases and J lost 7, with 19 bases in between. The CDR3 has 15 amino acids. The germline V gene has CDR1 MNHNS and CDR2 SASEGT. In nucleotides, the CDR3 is TGTGCCAGCAGCCTGCCGGGGGGTGGCAGACAGCCCCAGCATTTT. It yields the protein CASSLPGGGRQPQHF.

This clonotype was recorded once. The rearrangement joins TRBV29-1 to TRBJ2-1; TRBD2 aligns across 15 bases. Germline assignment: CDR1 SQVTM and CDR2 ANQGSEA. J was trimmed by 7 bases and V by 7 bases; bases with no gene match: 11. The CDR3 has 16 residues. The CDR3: CSGVGLAGGPSNEQFF. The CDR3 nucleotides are TGCAGCGGGGTAGGACTAGCGGGAGGGCCCTCGAATGAGCAGTTCTTC.

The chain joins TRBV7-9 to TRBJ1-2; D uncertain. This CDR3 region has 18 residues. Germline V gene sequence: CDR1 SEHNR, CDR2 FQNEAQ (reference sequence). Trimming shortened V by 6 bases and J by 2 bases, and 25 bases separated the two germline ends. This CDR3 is CASSPMPGGISQNYGYTF. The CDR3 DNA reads TGTGCCAGCAGTCCGATGCCGGGTGGAATCAGTCAAAACTATGGCTACACCTTC.

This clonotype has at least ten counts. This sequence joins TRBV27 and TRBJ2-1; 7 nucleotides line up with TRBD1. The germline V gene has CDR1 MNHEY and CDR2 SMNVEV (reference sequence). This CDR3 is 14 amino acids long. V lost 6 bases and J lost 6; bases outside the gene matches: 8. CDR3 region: CASSLTGQVNEQFF. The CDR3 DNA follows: TGTGCCAGCAGCTTGACAGGGCAGGTCAATGAGCAGTTCTTC.

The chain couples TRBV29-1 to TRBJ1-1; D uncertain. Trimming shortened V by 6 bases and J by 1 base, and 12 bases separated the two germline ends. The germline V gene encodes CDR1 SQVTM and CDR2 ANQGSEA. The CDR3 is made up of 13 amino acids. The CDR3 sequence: CSVEKTENTEAFF. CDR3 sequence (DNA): TGCAGCGTCGAAAAGACGGAGAACACTGAAGCTTTCTTT. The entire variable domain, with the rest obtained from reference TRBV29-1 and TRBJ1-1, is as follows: SAVISQKPSRDICQRGTSLTIQCQVDSQVTMMFWYRQQPGQSLTLIATANQGSEATYESGFVIDKFPISRPNLTFSTLTVSNMSPEDSSIYLCSVEKTENTEAFFGQGTRLTVV.

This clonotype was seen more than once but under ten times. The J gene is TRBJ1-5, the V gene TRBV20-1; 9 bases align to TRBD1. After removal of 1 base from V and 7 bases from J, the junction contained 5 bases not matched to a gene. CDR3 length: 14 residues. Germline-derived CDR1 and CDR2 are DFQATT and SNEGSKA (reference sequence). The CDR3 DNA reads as TGCAGTGCTAGAGGGGACAGGGCGGCACAGCCCCAGCATTTT. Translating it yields CSARGDRAAQPQHF.

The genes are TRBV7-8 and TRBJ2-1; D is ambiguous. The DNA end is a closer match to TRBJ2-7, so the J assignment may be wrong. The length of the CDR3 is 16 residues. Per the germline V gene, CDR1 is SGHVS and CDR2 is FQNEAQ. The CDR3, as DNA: TGTGCCAGCAGCGGTTCCACGGAGCTCCCATACAGTGAGCAGTACTTC. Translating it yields CASSGSTELPYSEQYF.

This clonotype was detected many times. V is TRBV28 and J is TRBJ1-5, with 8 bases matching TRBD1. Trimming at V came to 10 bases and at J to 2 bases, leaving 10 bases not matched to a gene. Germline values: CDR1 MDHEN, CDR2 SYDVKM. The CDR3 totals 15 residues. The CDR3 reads CATRPTGVGNQPQHF. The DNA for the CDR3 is TGTGCCACACGACCGACAGGGGTAGGCAATCAGCCCCAGCATTTT. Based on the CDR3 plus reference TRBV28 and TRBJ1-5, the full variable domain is DVKVTQSSRYLVKRTGEKVFLECVQDMDHENMFWYRQDPGLGLRLIYFSYDVKMKEKGDIPEGYSVSREKKERFSLILESASTNQTSMYLCATRPTGVGNQPQHFGDGTRLSIL.

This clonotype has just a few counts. CDR3 amino acids: CASSLPEGGEETQYF. In DNA form, the CDR3 reads TGCGCCAGCAGCCTACCTGAGGGGGGGGAAGAGACCCAGTACTTC. The chain carries TRBV4-1 and TRBJ2-5; tentatively, D is TRBD2 (7 bases). The CDR3 covers 15 residues. V was shortened by 4 bases and J by 3 bases, with 15 bases between the two germline ends. The germline CDR1 and CDR2 sequences are MGHRA and YSYEKL.

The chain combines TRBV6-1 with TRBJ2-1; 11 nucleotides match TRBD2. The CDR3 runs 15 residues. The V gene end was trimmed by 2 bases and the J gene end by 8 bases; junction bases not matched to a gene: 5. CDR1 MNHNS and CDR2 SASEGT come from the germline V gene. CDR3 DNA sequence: TGTGCCAGCAGTGAAACTAGCGGGAGCTGGGATGAGCAGTTCTTC. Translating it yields CASSETSGSWDEQFF.

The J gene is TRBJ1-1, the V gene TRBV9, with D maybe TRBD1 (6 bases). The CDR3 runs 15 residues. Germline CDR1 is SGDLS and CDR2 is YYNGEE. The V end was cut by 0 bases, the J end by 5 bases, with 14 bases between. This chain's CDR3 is CASSVVLGAGTEAFF. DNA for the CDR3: TGTGCCAGCAGCGTAGTTCTGGGGGCCGGTACTGAAGCTTTCTTT.

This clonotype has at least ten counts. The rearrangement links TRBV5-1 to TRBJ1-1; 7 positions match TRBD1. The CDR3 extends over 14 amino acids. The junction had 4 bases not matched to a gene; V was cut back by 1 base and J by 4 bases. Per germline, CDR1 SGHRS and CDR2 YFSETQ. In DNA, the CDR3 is TGCGCCAGCAGCTTGACAGGGACAGTCACTGAAGCTTTCTTT. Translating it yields CASSLTGTVTEAFF.

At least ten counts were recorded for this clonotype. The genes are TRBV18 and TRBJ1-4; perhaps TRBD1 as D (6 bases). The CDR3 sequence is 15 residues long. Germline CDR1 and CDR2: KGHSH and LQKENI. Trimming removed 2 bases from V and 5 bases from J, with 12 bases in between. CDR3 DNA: TGTGCCAGCTCACCAAACAGGGAGGGGAATGAAAAACTGTTTTTT. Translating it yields CASSPNREGNEKLFF.

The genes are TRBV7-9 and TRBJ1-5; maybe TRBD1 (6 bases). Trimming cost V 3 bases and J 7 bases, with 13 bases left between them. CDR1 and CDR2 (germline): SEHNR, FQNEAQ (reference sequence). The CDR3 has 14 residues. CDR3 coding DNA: TGTGCCAGCAGCTTGGGCAGGGGTGCACAGCCCCAGCATTTT. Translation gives CASSLGRGAQPQHF.

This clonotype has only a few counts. The CDR3 DNA sequence: TGTGCCAGCAGCAAGACAGGGGCTAATGAAAAACTGTTTTTT. This gives the protein CASSKTGANEKLFF. The genes are TRBV2 and TRBJ1-4; the match to TRBD1 covers 8 bases. The V segment lost 6 bases and the J segment 3 bases; nucleotides outside the gene matches: 3. This CDR3 has 14 amino acids. CDR1 and CDR2 (germline): SNHLY, FYNNEI. Variable domain in full (rest from reference TRBV2 and TRBJ1-4): EPEVTQTPSHQVTQMGQEVILRCVPISNHLYFYWYRQILGQKVEFLVSFYNNEISEKSEIFDDQFSVERPDGSNFTLKIRSTKLEDSAMYFCASSKTGANEKLFFGSGTQLSVL.

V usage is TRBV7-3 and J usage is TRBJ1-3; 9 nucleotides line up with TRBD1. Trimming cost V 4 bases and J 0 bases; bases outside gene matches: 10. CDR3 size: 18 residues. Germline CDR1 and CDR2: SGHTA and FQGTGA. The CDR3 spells CASSSLGQGVPSGNTIYF. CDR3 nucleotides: TGTGCCAGCAGCTCTCTGGGACAGGGTGTTCCCTCTGGAAACACCATATATTTT.

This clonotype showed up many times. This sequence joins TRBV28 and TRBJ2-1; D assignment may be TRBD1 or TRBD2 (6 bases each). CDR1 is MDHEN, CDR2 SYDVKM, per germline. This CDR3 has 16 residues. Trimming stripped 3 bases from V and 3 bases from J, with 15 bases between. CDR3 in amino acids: CASSLRGAVDYNEQFF. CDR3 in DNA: TGTGCCAGCAGTTTGAGGGGGGCCGTAGACTACAATGAGCAGTTCTTC.

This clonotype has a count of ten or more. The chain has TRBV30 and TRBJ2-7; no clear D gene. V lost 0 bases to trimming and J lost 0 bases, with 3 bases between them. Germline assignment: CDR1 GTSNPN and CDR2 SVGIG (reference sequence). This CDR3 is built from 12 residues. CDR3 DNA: TGTGCCTGGAGTGTCAGCTCCTACGAGCAGTACTTC. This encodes CAWSVSSYEQYF.

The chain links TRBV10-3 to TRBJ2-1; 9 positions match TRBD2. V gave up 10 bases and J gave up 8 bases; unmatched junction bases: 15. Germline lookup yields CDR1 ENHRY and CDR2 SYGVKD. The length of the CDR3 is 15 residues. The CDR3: CATYDMVAGAHEQFF. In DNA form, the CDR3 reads TGTGCCACCTATGATATGGTAGCGGGGGCCCATGAGCAGTTCTTC.

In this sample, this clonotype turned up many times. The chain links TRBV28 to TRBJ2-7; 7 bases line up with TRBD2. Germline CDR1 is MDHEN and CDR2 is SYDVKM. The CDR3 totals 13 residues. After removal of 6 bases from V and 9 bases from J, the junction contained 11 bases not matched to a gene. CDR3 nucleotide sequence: TGTGCCAGCAGCTCCCGACTAGCCGGGTCGCAGTACTTC. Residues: CASSSRLAGSQYF.

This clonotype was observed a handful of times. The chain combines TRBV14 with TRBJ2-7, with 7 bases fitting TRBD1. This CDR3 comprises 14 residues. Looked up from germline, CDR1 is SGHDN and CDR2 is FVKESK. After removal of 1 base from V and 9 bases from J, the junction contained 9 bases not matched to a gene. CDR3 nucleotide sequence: TGTGCCAGCAGCCAAGTCAATTTACAGGGGATGCAGTACTTC. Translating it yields CASSQVNLQGMQYF.

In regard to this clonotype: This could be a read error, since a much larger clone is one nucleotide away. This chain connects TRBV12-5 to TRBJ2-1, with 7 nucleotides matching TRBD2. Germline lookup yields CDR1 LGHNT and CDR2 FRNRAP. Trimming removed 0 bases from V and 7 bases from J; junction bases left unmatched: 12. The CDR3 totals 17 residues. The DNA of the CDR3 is TGTGCTAGTGGTTTGGTATTTGGCGGGAGCGGTGGGAATGAGCAGTTCTTC. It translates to CASGLVFGGSGGNEQFF.